This T cell receptor beta chain is drawn from a study of OX40 agonist ivuxolimab in advanced cancers. As concerns this clone: Its antigen remains unknown.

Germline V lookup: CDR1 MNHEY, CDR2 SVGAGI. Trimming cost V 5 bases and J 4 bases, with 6 bases left between them. The CDR3 runs 11 residues. Assay used: immunoSEQ multiplex PCR; TCRdb lists only in-frame clones, some missing. The sample records about 35,000 clones, 80% to 95% being singletons. Study-level findings and limits: Among T cells, CD8+ cells averaged more expanded clones than CD4+ cells.

The sequencing used CD4+ or CD8+ T cells sorted from blood, collected in a trial of the OX40 agonist ivuxolimab. The genes are TRBV6-5 and TRBJ2-7; possibly TRBD1 for D (5 bases). The TCR sequence derives from an adult with an advanced solid tumor such as melanoma, head and neck, liver or kidney cancer. CDR3 sequence (DNA): TGTGCCAGCAGTGCAGGGTACGAGCAGTACTTC. Residues: CASSAGYEQYF.